A selection of T cell receptor beta chains follows, all from one sample in a study of cytomegalovirus exposure and HLA in healthy donors. Produced via immunoSEQ multiplex PCR; TCRdb's table is partial and in-frame only. The repertoire holds 160,000 or so clones, with more than 80% as singletons. Material for sequencing was PBMCs. The receptors stem from a woman aged 45-59 years in good health and CMV-seronegative. Both conserved end residues are part of each CDR3. D genes are given only for firm matches. Expanded clones get a size class; other rows say once, few or many, or leave the size out.

d_gene: .
abundance: once
j_gene: TRBJ1-3
v_gene: TRBV7-2
CDR3aa: CASSSLGALSGNTIYF
CDR3nt: TGTGCCAGCAGCTCCCTTGGGGCTCTCTCTGGAAACACCATATATTTT

d_gene: .
abundance: .
j_gene: TRBJ1-5
v_gene: TRBV30
CDR3aa: CAWSVRDSNQPQHF
CDR3nt: TGTGCCTGGAGTGTACGAGATAGCAATCAGCCCCAGCATTTT

d_gene: TRBD1
abundance: .
j_gene: TRBJ2-1
v_gene: TRBV27
CDR3aa: CASSSRTGVYNEQFF
CDR3nt: TGTGCCAGCAGTTCCAGGACAGGGGTGTACAATGAGCAGTTCTTC

d_gene: .
abundance: .
j_gene: TRBJ2-7
v_gene: TRBV10-3
CDR3aa: CAIRRDVDEQYF
CDR3nt: TGTGCCATCAGGCGGGATGTCGACGAGCAGTACTTC

d_gene: .
abundance: .
j_gene: TRBJ1-3
v_gene: TRBV9
CDR3aa: CASSADRNTIYF
CDR3nt: TGTGCCAGCAGCGCTGACAGGAACACCATATATTTT

d_gene: TRBD2
abundance: .
j_gene: TRBJ2-7
v_gene: TRBV5-6
CDR3aa: CASSLSGGYYEQYF
CDR3nt: TGTGCCAGCAGCTTGTCGGGGGGTTATTACGAGCAGTACTTC

d_gene: .
abundance: once
j_gene: TRBJ2-7
v_gene: TRBV27
CDR3aa: CASGKRRGQTSYEQYF
CDR3nt: TGTGCCAGCGGCAAAAGGCGGGGACAGACTTCCTACGAGCAGTACTTC

d_gene: .
abundance: .
j_gene: TRBJ1-1
v_gene: TRBV21-1
CDR3aa: CAPAPGRNTEAFF
CDR3nt: TGTGCCCCGGCCCCAGGGCGGAACACTGAAGCTTTCTTT

d_gene: .
abundance: .
j_gene: TRBJ2-7
v_gene: TRBV6-5
CDR3aa: CASSYSELGYEQYF
CDR3nt: TGTGCCAGCAGTTACTCCGAGCTTGGCTACGAGCAGTACTTC

d_gene: .
abundance: .
j_gene: TRBJ2-7
v_gene: TRBV7-8
CDR3aa: CASSLRDSPYEQYF
CDR3nt: TGTGCCAGCAGCCTTCGAGACAGCCCCTACGAGCAGTACTTC

d_gene: .
abundance: .
j_gene: TRBJ2-1
v_gene: TRBV28
CDR3aa: CAITGQRDYNEQFF
CDR3nt: TGTGCCATAACAGGACAGAGGGACTACAATGAGCAGTTCTTC

d_gene: .
abundance: .
j_gene: TRBJ1-2
v_gene: TRBV28
CDR3aa: CASRKPGIYGYTF
CDR3nt: TGTGCCAGTAGAAAACCAGGGATCTATGGCTACACCTTC

d_gene: .
abundance: .
j_gene: TRBJ2-1
v_gene: TRBV5-4
CDR3aa: CASSFLENEQFF
CDR3nt: TGTGCCAGCAGCTTTTTAGAGAATGAGCAGTTCTTC

d_gene: TRBD2
abundance: .
j_gene: TRBJ2-1
v_gene: TRBV19
CDR3aa: CASSIDGLGLAALNEQFF
CDR3nt: TGTGCCAGTAGTATCGACGGACTTGGACTAGCTGCCCTAAATGAGCAGTTCTTC

d_gene: .
abundance: .
j_gene: TRBJ1-5
v_gene: TRBV10-3
CDR3aa: CAISLEGNQPQHF
CDR3nt: TGTGCCATCAGTCTGGAGGGTAACCAGCCCCAGCATTTT

d_gene: .
abundance: .
j_gene: TRBJ2-7
v_gene: TRBV28
CDR3aa: CASSLPTGHEQYF
CDR3nt: TGTGCCAGCAGTTTACCCACAGGTCACGAGCAGTACTTC

d_gene: .
abundance: .
j_gene: TRBJ2-7
v_gene: TRBV7-6
CDR3aa: CASSLEQGGRYEQYF
CDR3nt: TGTGCCAGCAGCTTAGAACAGGGGGGGCGATACGAGCAGTACTTC

d_gene: .
abundance: .
j_gene: TRBJ1-4
v_gene: TRBV18
CDR3aa: CASSLERATNEKLFF
CDR3nt: TGTGCCAGCTCCCTTGAGAGGGCAACTAATGAAAAACTGTTTTTT

d_gene: .
abundance: .
j_gene: TRBJ1-2
v_gene: TRBV5-4
CDR3aa: CASSLAQGLGYGYTF
CDR3nt: TGTGCCAGCAGCTTGGCTCAGGGGTTAGGCTATGGCTACACCTTC

d_gene: TRBD1
abundance: .
j_gene: TRBJ1-2
v_gene: TRBV5-1
CDR3aa: CASRRNIGQDYGYTF
CDR3nt: TGCGCCAGCAGACGTAATATCGGACAGGACTATGGCTACACCTTC

d_gene: .
abundance: .
j_gene: TRBJ2-1
v_gene: TRBV18
CDR3aa: CASSPPSSSYNEQFF
CDR3nt: TGTGCCAGCTCACCACCGTCTAGTTCCTACAATGAGCAGTTCTTC

d_gene: .
abundance: .
j_gene: TRBJ1-1
v_gene: TRBV30
CDR3aa: CAWSVQQGGFTEAFF
CDR3nt: TGTGCCTGGAGTGTACAACAGGGAGGGTTCACTGAAGCTTTCTTT

d_gene: TRBD1
abundance: once
j_gene: TRBJ1-2
v_gene: TRBV18
CDR3aa: CASSTRDSSTTNYGYTF
CDR3nt: TGTGCCAGCTCTACTCGGGACAGCAGCACGACTAACTATGGCTACACCTTC

d_gene: .
abundance: .
j_gene: TRBJ2-7
v_gene: TRBV28
CDR3aa: CASSPLSYEQYF
CDR3nt: TGTGCCAGCAGCCCCCTGTCCTACGAGCAGTACTTC

d_gene: .
abundance: few
j_gene: TRBJ1-1
v_gene: TRBV10-2
CDR3aa: CASIGLNTEAFF
CDR3nt: TGCGCCAGCATCGGTTTGAACACTGAAGCTTTCTTT

d_gene: .
abundance: once
j_gene: TRBJ2-1
v_gene: TRBV7-8
CDR3aa: CASSSAPGRKAGNEQFF
CDR3nt: TGTGCCAGCAGCTCAGCCCCCGGGCGAAAGGCGGGCAATGAGCAGTTCTTC

d_gene: TRBD1
abundance: .
j_gene: TRBJ1-5
v_gene: TRBV28
CDR3aa: CASSITGGGQPQHF
CDR3nt: TGTGCCAGCAGTATTACAGGGGGAGGTCAGCCCCAGCATTTT

d_gene: .
abundance: .
j_gene: TRBJ2-7
v_gene: TRBV27
CDR3aa: CASSLSREPVYEQYF
CDR3nt: TGTGCCAGCAGTTTATCCCGGGAGCCGGTATACGAGCAGTACTTC

d_gene: .
abundance: .
j_gene: TRBJ1-1
v_gene: TRBV6-5
CDR3aa: CASSSPSGRNTEAFF
CDR3nt: TGTGCCAGCAGTAGCCCCAGCGGGCGGAACACTGAAGCTTTCTTT

d_gene: TRBD1
abundance: .
j_gene: TRBJ2-7
v_gene: TRBV2
CDR3aa: CASSRPLGQGGEQYF
CDR3nt: TGTGCCAGCAGTAGACCCTTAGGACAGGGTGGCGAGCAGTACTTC

d_gene: .
abundance: once
j_gene: TRBJ1-6
v_gene: TRBV5-1
CDR3aa: CASSPPPRDSPLHF
CDR3nt: TGCGCCAGCAGCCCCCCCCCGAGGGATTCACCCCTCCACTTT

d_gene: .
abundance: .
j_gene: TRBJ1-5
v_gene: TRBV7-2
CDR3aa: CASSLEAFGAQHF
CDR3nt: TGTGCCAGCAGCTTAGAGGCGTTCGGGGCCCAGCATTTT

d_gene: TRBD1
abundance: .
j_gene: TRBJ2-1
v_gene: TRBV19
CDR3aa: CASGQGPSSGNEQFF
CDR3nt: TGTGCCAGTGGACAGGGCCCGTCCAGTGGCAATGAGCAGTTCTTC

d_gene: TRBD2
abundance: few
j_gene: TRBJ2-1
v_gene: TRBV6-1
CDR3aa: CASIPGLAGYNEQFF
CDR3nt: TGTGCCAGTATACCGGGACTAGCGGGTTACAATGAGCAGTTCTTC

d_gene: .
abundance: .
j_gene: TRBJ1-1
v_gene: TRBV11-2
CDR3aa: CASSPGGTEAFF
CDR3nt: TGTGCCAGCAGCCCGGGGGGTACTGAAGCTTTCTTT

d_gene: .
abundance: .
j_gene: TRBJ2-5
v_gene: TRBV27
CDR3aa: CASSSWRKETQYF
CDR3nt: TGTGCCAGCAGTTCCTGGAGGAAGGAGACCCAGTACTTC

d_gene: TRBD1
abundance: .
j_gene: TRBJ2-4
v_gene: TRBV5-1
CDR3aa: CASSPDRAGNIQYF
CDR3nt: TGCGCCAGCAGCCCGGACAGGGCAGGAAACATTCAGTACTTC

d_gene: .
abundance: .
j_gene: TRBJ1-1
v_gene: TRBV19
CDR3aa: CASSIGSGNTEAFF
CDR3nt: TGTGCCAGTAGTATAGGCTCAGGGAACACTGAAGCTTTCTTT

d_gene: .
abundance: once
j_gene: TRBJ1-2
v_gene: TRBV4-3
CDR3aa: CASSQTTGLYGYTF
CDR3nt: TGCGCCAGCAGCCAAACAACAGGGCTCTATGGCTACACCTTC

d_gene: TRBD1
abundance: .
j_gene: TRBJ1-2
v_gene: TRBV28
CDR3aa: CASTPRDSLIKGYTF
CDR3nt: TGTGCCAGCACCCCTCGGGACAGTCTGATTAAGGGCTACACCTTC

d_gene: .
abundance: .
j_gene: TRBJ2-2
v_gene: TRBV9
CDR3aa: CASSPDTGELFF
CDR3nt: TGTGCCAGCAGCCCTGACACCGGGGAGCTGTTTTTT

d_gene: .
abundance: .
j_gene: TRBJ2-5
v_gene: TRBV25-1
CDR3aa: CASGGVPRETQYF
CDR3nt: TGTGCCAGCGGAGGGGTCCCACGGGAGACCCAGTACTTC

d_gene: .
abundance: .
j_gene: TRBJ1-5
v_gene: TRBV5-8
CDR3aa: CASSLSGYSNQPQHF
CDR3nt: TGTGCCAGCAGCTTATCAGGGTATAGCAATCAGCCCCAGCATTTT

d_gene: TRBD2
abundance: .
j_gene: TRBJ2-1
v_gene: TRBV5-8
CDR3aa: CASSKFTSVSYNEQFF
CDR3nt: TGTGCCAGCAGCAAGTTTACTAGCGTCTCCTACAATGAGCAGTTCTTC

d_gene: .
abundance: .
j_gene: TRBJ2-7
v_gene: TRBV7-2
CDR3aa: CASSLSQGGPYEQYF
CDR3nt: TGTGCCAGCAGCTTATCCCAGGGGGGCCCCTACGAGCAGTACTTC

d_gene: TRBD1
abundance: once
j_gene: TRBJ2-2
v_gene: TRBV7-2
CDR3aa: CASSLLGQANTGELFF
CDR3nt: TGTGCCAGCAGCTTACTCGGACAGGCAAACACCGGGGAGCTGTTTTTT

d_gene: TRBD1
abundance: .
j_gene: TRBJ1-2
v_gene: TRBV7-2
CDR3aa: CASTRTGRYGYTF
CDR3nt: TGTGCCAGCACCCGGACAGGGCGTTATGGCTACACCTTC

d_gene: .
abundance: .
j_gene: TRBJ1-2
v_gene: TRBV7-2
CDR3aa: CASSLDKNYGYTF
CDR3nt: TGTGCCAGCAGCTTAGACAAAAACTATGGCTACACCTTC

d_gene: TRBD1
abundance: .
j_gene: TRBJ2-2
v_gene: TRBV4-3
CDR3aa: CASSRTGRTGELFF
CDR3nt: TGCGCCAGCAGCCGGACAGGCCGGACCGGGGAGCTGTTTTTT

d_gene: TRBD1
abundance: .
j_gene: TRBJ2-4
v_gene: TRBV29-1
CDR3aa: CSVADRVLGPLAKNIQYF
CDR3nt: TGCAGCGTTGCGGACAGGGTTTTGGGACCTCTCGCCAAAAACATTCAGTACTTC

d_gene: .
abundance: .
j_gene: TRBJ2-1
v_gene: TRBV14
CDR3aa: CASSLGTPDEQFF
CDR3nt: TGTGCCAGCAGCCTCGGGACTCCTGATGAGCAGTTCTTC

d_gene: TRBD1
abundance: .
j_gene: TRBJ2-1
v_gene: TRBV4-1
CDR3aa: CASRPGTGDEQFF
CDR3nt: TGCGCCAGCAGGCCCGGGACAGGGGACGAGCAGTTCTTC

d_gene: .
abundance: .
j_gene: TRBJ2-3
v_gene: TRBV11-3
CDR3aa: CASSLGLAATDTQYF
CDR3nt: TGTGCCAGCAGCTTAGGGTTAGCGGCCACAGATACGCAGTATTTT

d_gene: .
abundance: .
j_gene: TRBJ1-5
v_gene: TRBV19
CDR3aa: CASSIDHRQPQHF
CDR3nt: TGTGCCAGTAGTATAGATCATAGACAGCCCCAGCATTTT

d_gene: .
abundance: .
j_gene: TRBJ2-7
v_gene: TRBV5-8
CDR3aa: CASSLDMDNLSYEQYF
CDR3nt: TGTGCCAGCAGCTTGGATATGGACAACCTCTCCTACGAGCAGTACTTC